The rows below give T cell receptor beta chains drawn from one sample of a study of early T cells in non-severe SARS-CoV-2 infection. TCRdb fed the 5' RACE reads into MiXCR, producing one record per CDR3 protein. The data contain approximately 70,000 distinct CDR3 sequences, around 5% of them singletons. The sequencing used whole blood, collected at baseline. Receptor source: an adult who was a healthcare worker with PCR-confirmed SARS-CoV-2 infection or an uninfected control (not recorded which). The conserved cysteine and the conserved F or W are not part of the CDR3 here. A clone size is listed for some rows: how often the clone was seen (once, few, many), or a class if it is expanded.

V gene	J gene	clone size	CDR3 protein
TRBV11-1	TRBJ2-3	.	ASSLQVGGSGDTQY
TRBV5-1	TRBJ1-1	few	ASFRTGENTEAF
TRBV5-1	TRBJ2-1	many	ASTGTGIHNEQF
TRBV6-2/TRBV6-3	TRBJ2-7	many	ASRSLTGPRGEQY
TRBV3-1	TRBJ1-2	.	ASSQAPGAYGYT
TRBV20-1	TRBJ1-2	many	SAGGQGRGYT
TRBV20-1	TRBJ1-1	many	SAVDRANTEAF
TRBV20-1	TRBJ1-1	many	SARAPFTEAF
TRBV29-1	TRBJ2-7	many	SAGQNSYEQY
TRBV6-1	TRBJ2-1	.	ATSSPRLAAIYNEQF
TRBV4-2	TRBJ1-2	.	ASSQETANYGYT
TRBV7-8	TRBJ2-2	many	ASSLRGTGNTGELF
TRBV30	TRBJ2-7	many	AWSVSSPYEQY
TRBV3-1	TRBJ1-6	many	ASSQEQGLAPLH
TRBV27	TRBJ2-2	few	ASSLRAGVKTGELF
TRBV4-1	TRBJ2-7	few	ASSPGLLGGYEQY
TRBV5-4	TRBJ2-5	many	ASSGAGAPETQY
TRBV7-9	TRBJ2-7	.	ASTPAGTYEQY
TRBV27	TRBJ1-6	.	ASSFNPNSPLH
TRBV20-1	TRBJ2-1	many	SARFNEQF